This T cell receptor beta chain was captured in a study of T cells in Graves' hyperthyroidism and ophthalmopathy. The CDR3 is 17 amino acids. Germline assignment: CDR1 MNHEY and CDR2 SMNVEV (reference sequence). The ends were cut back, 3 bases at V and 0 bases at J, with 14 bases in the middle. The study, taken as a whole, reports: Blood also contained most expanded thyroid clonotypes above 0.001.

This clonotype occurred a few times. Its antigen is not known. Each 10 ml fresh peripheral blood draw supplied the PBMCs. Amplification of TCR beta CDR3 regions used RNA as the template. The HTBI primer set was used in a first-round RT-PCR of the TCR CDR3. MiXCR, run by TCRdb on the multiplex PCR reads, gives a single entry per CDR3 protein. The table includes 730,000 or so distinct CDR3 sequences, approximately 19% detected once. This sequence originates from a woman between 50 and 59 years old with Graves' hyperthyroidism that later progressed to Graves' ophthalmopathy. The V and J genes are TRBV27 and TRBJ2-2, with a tentative D call TRBD1 (6 bases). Material for sequencing was blood. CDR3 loop: CASSFRPTGPNTGELFF. The CDR3 coding sequence is TGTGCCAGCAGTTTTCGCCCGACAGGACCGAACACCGGGGAGCTGTTTTTT.